Each of the 16 T cell receptor beta chains below was sequenced from the same sample in a study of Graves' ophthalmopathy and Graves' hyperthyroidism. RNA transcripts provided the template for amplifying TCR beta CDR3 regions. The first round was an RT-PCR with HTBI primers, and the second round was a multiplex PCR. In TCRdb, the multiplex PCR reads were re-called with MiXCR into one record per CDR3 protein. The profile shows about 620,000 distinct CDR3 sequences, about 20% of them singletons. Specimen: peripheral blood. The source is a woman younger than 35 with stable Graves' hyperthyroidism. Some clones in this sample may be carry-over from other donors' samples.

This clonotype was counted between two and nine times. The chain has TRBV12-3 or TRBV12-4 and TRBJ2-2; 10 positions match TRBD2. Trimming removed 6 bases from V and 4 bases from J; junction bases left unmatched: 8. This CDR3 region has 16 residues. CDR3 protein: CASSSPSGSFTGELFF. CDR3 bases: TGTGCCAGCAGCTCACCTAGCGGGAGTTTCACCGGGGAGCTGTTTTTT.

This clonotype turned up a few times. Written as DNA, the CDR3 is TGTGCCAGCAGCTTAGGACAGACGGTCGAGCAGTACTTC. Protein product: CASSLGQTVEQYF. The chain is built from TRBV7-9 and TRBJ2-7, with D maybe TRBD1 (5 bases). Germline CDR1 reads SEHNR; CDR2 reads FQNEAQ (reference sequence). The CDR3 runs 13 residues. V was trimmed by 1 base and J by 6 bases, leaving 10 bases between them.

V and J are TRBV5-4 and TRBJ2-5; TRBD2 matches at 8 bases. J was trimmed by 4 bases and V by 4 bases; bases with no gene match: 9. Germline CDR1 is SGHNT and CDR2 is YYREEE (reference sequence). This CDR3 region has 15 residues. CDR3 DNA: TGTGCCAGCAGCCCCGGGGGGGGATTTACAGAGACCCAGTACTTC. It specifies CASSPGGGFTETQYF.

This clonotype was recorded at least ten times. The chain carries TRBV6-1 and TRBJ2-7; D is perhaps TRBD1 (6 bases). The CDR3 sequence is 15 residues long. Germline V CDR1 and CDR2: MNHNS, SASEGT. V lost 8 bases and J 2 bases, leaving 19 bases between the germline ends. The CDR3 is CASRVRRGFTYEQYF. For the CDR3, the DNA is TGTGCCAGCCGGGTGCGCAGGGGATTTACCTACGAGCAGTACTTC.

V and J are TRBV6-1 and TRBJ1-1; the D is unclear. Germline CDR1 and CDR2: MNHNS and SASEGT. Trimming left V 6 bases short and J 11 bases short, with 16 bases between. The CDR3 has 12 residues. CDR3 sequence reads: CASRIDTPSAFF. CDR3 DNA: TGTGCCAGCAGGATCGACACCCCCTCCGCTTTCTTT.

The sample holds many counts of this clonotype. The V call is TRBV27, the J call TRBJ1-2; no clear D gene. Germline V lookup: CDR1 MNHEY, CDR2 SMNVEV (reference sequence). V was cut by 4 bases and J by 4 bases, with 10 bases left in between. The CDR3 spans 13 residues. In DNA form, the CDR3 reads TGTGCCAGCAGTTCCGGCAGGACCTATGGCTACACCTTC. Translation: CASSSGRTYGYTF.

This clonotype was recorded many times. The chain employs TRBV10-2 and TRBJ1-5; no reliable D call. The germline V gene has CDR1 WSHSY and CDR2 SAAADI. The V end lost 10 bases, the J end lost 0 bases, and 13 bases lay between the germline ends. The CDR3 covers 14 residues. CDR3 protein: CATKNADSNQPQHF. CDR3 in DNA: TGCGCCACCAAGAACGCAGATAGCAATCAGCCCCAGCATTTT.

This clonotype was counted many times. The CDR3 DNA follows: TGTGCCAGCAGTTTCGGACAGGGCCGAACTGAAGCTTTCTTT. It yields the protein CASSFGQGRTEAFF. The chain combines TRBV6-5 with TRBJ1-1, with 8 bases that match TRBD1. The CDR3 totals 14 residues. J gave up 5 bases and V 4 bases, and 6 bases lay outside the gene matches. CDR1 MNHEY and CDR2 SVGAGI come from the germline V gene.

At least ten counts were recorded for this clonotype. The rearrangement links TRBV7-6 to TRBJ1-1; 8 bases match TRBD1. The CDR3 totals 15 residues. V lost 5 bases to trimming and J lost 1 base; unmatched junction nucleotides: 6. CDR1 and CDR2 (germline): SGHVS, FNYEAQ. The CDR3 region is CASSPSDRANTEAFF. The CDR3 DNA reads as TGTGCCAGCAGCCCCTCGGACAGGGCGAACACTGAAGCTTTCTTT.

The V call is TRBV6-1, the J call TRBJ1-1, with a weak D call TRBD1 (5 bases). The V and J ends lost 6 bases and 3 bases respectively, with 17 bases between them. Germline V gives CDR1 MNHNS, CDR2 SASEGT. The CDR3 runs to 15 residues. The CDR3, as DNA: TGTGCCAGCAGGGGACTCGCCTCAGGAGACACTGAAGCTTTCTTT. This translates into CASRGLASGDTEAFF.

Worth noting for this clonotype: Sequence at one end of the junction differs from germline and may be a read error. The chain recombines TRBV11-2 with TRBJ2-7; TRBD1 or TRBD2 may be the D gene (6 bases each). The CDR3 covers 14 residues. The germline V gene has CDR1 SGHAT and CDR2 FQNNGV. DNA for the CDR3: TGTGGCAGCAGCTTTTACCAACAGGGAGGCGAGCAGTACTTC. Translated, it gives CGSSFYQQGGEQYF.

This clonotype was counted a single time. Without the conserved terminal phenylalanine or tryptophan, this CDR3 likely stems from a read error. V and J are TRBV12-3 or TRBV12-4 and TRBJ1-1; perhaps TRBD1 as D (6 bases). Trimming removed 4 bases at V and 8 bases at J, with 11 bases between. This CDR3 spans 12 amino acids. The CDR3 coding sequence is TGTGCCAGCAGTTACGGAGACAGGGAAGCTTTCTTG. Translation: CASSYGDREAFL.

The chain links TRBV19 to TRBJ1-5; perhaps TRBD1 as D (5 bases). CDR3 size: 16 residues. The ends were cut back, 0 bases at V and 4 bases at J, with 13 bases in the middle. Germline CDR1 is LNHDA and CDR2 is SQIVND (reference sequence). CDR3 protein: CASSIDPGGANQPQHF. The CDR3 coding sequence is TGTGCCAGTAGTATAGATCCTGGAGGGGCGAATCAGCCCCAGCATTTT.

The chain combines TRBV29-1 with TRBJ2-5, with 11 bases identical to TRBD2. Trimming took 7 bases from V and 5 from J; bases not matched to a gene: 6. The CDR3 is 13 residues long. Germline values: CDR1 SQVTM, CDR2 ANQGSEA. For the CDR3, the DNA is TGCAGCGCACCGGGACTAGCGGCGGAGACCCAGTACTTC. It translates to CSAPGLAAETQYF.

The gene calls are TRBV5-1 and TRBJ2-3, with a possible D match to TRBD2 (6 bases). The CDR3 is 16 residues long. V was cut by 4 bases and J by 0 bases, with 15 bases left in between. Germline loops: CDR1 SGHRS, CDR2 YFSETQ. The CDR3 loop reads CASSPPGETSTDTQYF. The CDR3 DNA sequence: TGCGCCAGCAGCCCACCGGGAGAAACTAGCACAGATACGCAGTATTTT.

The table lists this clonotype with many counts. This may arise from a read error, as a much more abundant clone is one base away. The chain employs TRBV12-3 or TRBV12-4 and TRBJ2-5, with D tentatively TRBD1 (6 bases). The CDR3 contains 14 residues. The CDR3 DNA follows: TGTGCCAGCAGTTTAAGACAGGACCAAGAGACCAAGTACTTC. Residues: CASSLRQDQETKYF.